This T cell receptor (beta chain) was observed in a study of blood T cell repertoires in COVID-19. For the study at large: Researchers got acute and convalescent COVID-19 samples from the United States, Italy and Spain. PBMCs, B-cell-depleted T cells, or T cells were the source of the cDNA or gDNA that made up the material.

The repertoire was sequenced with immunoSEQ multiplex PCR; TCRdb's copy has only in-frame clones and lacks some. The sample includes over 250,000 clones, 85% of them seen just once. V was trimmed by 2 bases and J by 1 base, leaving 9 bases between them. Per germline, CDR1 SGHTA and CDR2 FQGTGA. This CDR3 is 15 amino acids long. The sequence was obtained from a human donor in a cohort sampled during active COVID-19. The V gene is TRBV7-3, the J gene TRBJ1-3, with D possibly TRBD1 on 5 matching bases. Sequences were obtained from peripheral blood. The CDR3 DNA follows: TGTGCCAGCAGCTTATGGGGGGGTTCTGGAAACACCATATATTTT. Residues: CASSLWGGSGNTIYF.